Listed here are 2 T cell receptor beta chains from one sample, sequenced in a study of identical twins. Each CDR3 protein is one row after TCRdb ran MiXCR on the 5' RACE reads. The sample shows a few hundred thousand distinct CDR3 sequences, more than 9% of them seen only once. The same data also went into a second study, on yellow fever vaccine responses in identical twins.

What was sequenced was PBMCs. Receptor source: a woman aged 18-35 years in good health.

The chain has TRBV7-8 and TRBJ2-3; 7 positions match TRBD1. Per the germline V gene, CDR1 is SGHVS and CDR2 is FQNEAQ. V trimming: 5 bases; J trimming: 2 bases; junction bases outside the gene matches: 10. There are 16 residues in the CDR3. CDR3 DNA sequence: TGTGCCAGCAGCCCACAGGGGAATAGTCTCACAGATACGCAGTATTTT. Its translation: CASSPQGNSLTDTQYF.

There are many counts of this clonotype. V usage is TRBV5-4 and J usage is TRBJ1-4; no clear D gene. V lost 4 bases and J lost 4, with 14 bases in between. The CDR3 loop spans 15 amino acids. From germline, CDR1 is SGHNT and CDR2 YYREEE (reference sequence). The CDR3 DNA reads as TGTGCCAGCAGCGATGGACGGACTTATAATGAAAAACTGTTTTTT. Its protein is CASSDGRTYNEKLFF. The full variable domain, in which reference TRBV5-4 and TRBJ1-4 provide the parts outside the CDR3, is ETGVTQSPTHLIKTRGQQVTLRCSSQSGHNTVSWYQQALGQGPQFIFQYYREEENGRGNFPPRFSGLQFPNYSSELNVNALELDDSALYLCASSDGRTYNEKLFFGSGTQLSVL.